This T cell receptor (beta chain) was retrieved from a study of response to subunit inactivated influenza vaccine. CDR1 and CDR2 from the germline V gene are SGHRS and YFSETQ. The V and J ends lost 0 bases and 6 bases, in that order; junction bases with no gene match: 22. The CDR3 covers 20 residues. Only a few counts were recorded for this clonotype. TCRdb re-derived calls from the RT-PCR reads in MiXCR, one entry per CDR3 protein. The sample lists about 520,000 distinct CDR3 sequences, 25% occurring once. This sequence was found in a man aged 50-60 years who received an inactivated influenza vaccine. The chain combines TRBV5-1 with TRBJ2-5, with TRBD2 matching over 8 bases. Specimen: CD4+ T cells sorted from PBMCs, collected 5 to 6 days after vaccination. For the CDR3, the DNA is TGCGCCAGCAGCTTGGCCCCCCCTCTTGGCGGGGGGTCTGGAAGGAAGACCCAGTACTTC. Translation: CASSLAPPLGGGSGRKTQYF.